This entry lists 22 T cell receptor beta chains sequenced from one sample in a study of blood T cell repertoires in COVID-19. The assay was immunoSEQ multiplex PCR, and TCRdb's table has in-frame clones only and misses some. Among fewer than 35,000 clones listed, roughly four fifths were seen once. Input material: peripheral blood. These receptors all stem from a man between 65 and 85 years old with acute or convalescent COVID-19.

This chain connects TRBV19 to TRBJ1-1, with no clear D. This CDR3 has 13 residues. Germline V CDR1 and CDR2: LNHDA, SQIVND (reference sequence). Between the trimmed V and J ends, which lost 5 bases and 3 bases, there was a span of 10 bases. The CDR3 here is CASSPRGDTEAFF. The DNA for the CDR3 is TGTGCCAGTAGTCCGCGGGGAGACACTGAAGCTTTCTTT.

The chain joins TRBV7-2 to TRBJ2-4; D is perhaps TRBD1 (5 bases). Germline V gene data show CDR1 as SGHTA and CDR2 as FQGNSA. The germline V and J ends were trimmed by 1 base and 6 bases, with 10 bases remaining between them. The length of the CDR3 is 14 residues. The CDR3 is CASSLEGLGNIQYF. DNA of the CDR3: TGTGCCAGCAGCTTAGAGGGGTTAGGAAACATTCAGTACTTC.

As DNA, the CDR3 is TGTGCCAGCAGCTTGGAGAAGGGGTTTGTTTTCGAGACCCAGTACTTC. Translated, it gives CASSLEKGFVFETQYF. V and J are TRBV5-4 and TRBJ2-5; possibly TRBD1 for D (5 bases). V lost 0 bases and J 5 bases, leaving 17 bases between the germline ends. The CDR3 length is 16 residues. Germline V gene data show CDR1 as SGHNT and CDR2 as YYREEE (reference sequence).

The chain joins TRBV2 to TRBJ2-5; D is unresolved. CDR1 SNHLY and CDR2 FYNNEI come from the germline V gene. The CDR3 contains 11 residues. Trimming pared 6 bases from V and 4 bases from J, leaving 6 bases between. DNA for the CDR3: TGTGCCAGCAGGCAGTCAGAGACCCAGTACTTC. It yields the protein CASRQSETQYF.

The CDR3 region has the DNA TGTGCCAGCTCCCAGGGGGCAGGTGAAAAACTGTTTTTT. It codes for CASSQGAGEKLFF. The rearrangement links TRBV18 to TRBJ1-4, with 8 nucleotides matching TRBD1. Trimming at V came to 6 bases and at J to 7 bases, leaving 4 bases not matched to a gene. The germline CDR1 and CDR2 sequences are KGHSH and LQKENI. This CDR3 contains 13 residues. The whole variable domain, remainder taken from reference TRBV18 and TRBJ1-4, is NAGVMQNPRHLVRRRGQEARLRCSPMKGHSHVYWYRQLPEEGLKFMVYLQKENIIDESGMPKERFSAEFPKEGPSILRIQQVVRGDSAAYFCASSQGAGEKLFFGSGTQLSVL.

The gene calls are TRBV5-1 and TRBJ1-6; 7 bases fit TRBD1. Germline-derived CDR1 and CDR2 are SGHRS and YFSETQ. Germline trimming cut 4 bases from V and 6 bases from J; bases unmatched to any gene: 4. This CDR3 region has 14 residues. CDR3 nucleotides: TGCGCCAGCAGCGCCCGGGACAGTAATTCACCCCTCCACTTT. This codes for CASSARDSNSPLHF.

The CDR3 loop is CASSVDTNRGQYF. In nucleotides, the CDR3 is TGTGCCAGCAGCGTAGATACTAACAGGGGACAGTATTTT. This chain links TRBV7-6 with TRBJ2-3; TRBD1 matches at 7 bases. The V gene's germline CDR1 is SGHVS and CDR2 FNYEAQ. The CDR3 contains 13 residues. The trim removed 5 bases at V and 12 bases at J, leaving 11 bases unmatched.

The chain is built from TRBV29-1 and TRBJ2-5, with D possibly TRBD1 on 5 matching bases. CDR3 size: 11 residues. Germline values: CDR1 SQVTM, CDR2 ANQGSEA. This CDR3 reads CVWGMRETQYF. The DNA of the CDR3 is TGCGTTTGGGGCATGCGGGAGACCCAGTACTTC.

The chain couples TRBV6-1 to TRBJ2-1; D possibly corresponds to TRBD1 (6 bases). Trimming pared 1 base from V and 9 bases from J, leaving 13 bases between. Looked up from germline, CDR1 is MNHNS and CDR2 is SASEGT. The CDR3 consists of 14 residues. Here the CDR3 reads CASSEVWGLGEQFF. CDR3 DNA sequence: TGTGCCAGCAGTGAAGTTTGGGGGCTCGGTGAGCAGTTCTTC.

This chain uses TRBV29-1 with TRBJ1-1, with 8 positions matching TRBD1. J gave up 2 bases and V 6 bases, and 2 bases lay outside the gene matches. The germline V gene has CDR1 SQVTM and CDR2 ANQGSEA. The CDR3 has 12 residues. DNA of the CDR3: TGCAGCGTGGGGACAGGCAACACTGAAGCTTTCTTT. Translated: CSVGTGNTEAFF.

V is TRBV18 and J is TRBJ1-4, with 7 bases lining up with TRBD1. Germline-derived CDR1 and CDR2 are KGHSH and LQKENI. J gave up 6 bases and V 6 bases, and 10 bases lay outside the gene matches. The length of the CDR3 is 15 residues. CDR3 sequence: CASSQSRGADEKLFF. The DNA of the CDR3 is TGTGCCAGCTCTCAATCCAGGGGGGCGGATGAAAAACTGTTTTTT.

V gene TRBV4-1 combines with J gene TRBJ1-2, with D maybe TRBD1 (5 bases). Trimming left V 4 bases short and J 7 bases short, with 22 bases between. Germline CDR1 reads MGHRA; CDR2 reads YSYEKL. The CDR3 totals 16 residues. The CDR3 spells CASSLDFEGGAGGYTF. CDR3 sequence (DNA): TGCGCCAGCAGCCTCGACTTCGAAGGAGGGGCGGGTGGCTACACCTTC.

Here the CDR3 reads CAGGVSSGNTIYF. The CDR3 region has the DNA TGTGCCGGGGGGGTAAGCTCTGGAAACACCATATATTTT. V gene TRBV7-9 combines with J gene TRBJ1-3, with D possibly matching TRBD1 (5 bases). This CDR3 has 13 residues. V gave up 11 bases and J gave up 0 bases, with 11 bases separating them. In germline, CDR1 is SEHNR, CDR2 FQNEAQ (reference sequence).

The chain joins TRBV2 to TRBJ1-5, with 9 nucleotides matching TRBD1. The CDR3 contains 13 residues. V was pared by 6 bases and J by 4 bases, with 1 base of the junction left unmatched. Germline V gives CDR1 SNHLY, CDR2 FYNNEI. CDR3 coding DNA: TGTGCCAGCAGGGACAGGGGTAATCAGCCCCAGCATTTT. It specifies CASRDRGNQPQHF.

CDR3 protein: CASSWSGTAVDTQYF. The DNA for the CDR3 is TGTGCCAGCAGTTGGAGCGGAACCGCAGTAGATACGCAGTATTTT. This chain uses TRBV6-2 or TRBV6-3 with TRBJ2-3; D perhaps matches TRBD2 (5 bases). The V and J ends lost 4 bases and 5 bases respectively, with 16 bases between them. This CDR3 has 15 residues. Per the germline V gene, CDR1 is MNHEY and CDR2 is SVGEGT.

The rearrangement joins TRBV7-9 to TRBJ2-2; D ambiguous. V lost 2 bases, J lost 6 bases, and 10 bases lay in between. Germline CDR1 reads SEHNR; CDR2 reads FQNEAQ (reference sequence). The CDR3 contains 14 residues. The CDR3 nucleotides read TGTGCCAGCAGCTTAAATTCCTTAGCCGGGGAGCTGTTTTTT. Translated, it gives CASSLNSLAGELFF. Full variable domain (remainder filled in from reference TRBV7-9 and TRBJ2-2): DTGVSQNPRHKITKRGQNVTFRCDPISEHNRLYWYRQTLGQGPEFLTYFQNEAQLEKSRLLSDRFSAERPKGSFSTLEIQRTEQGDSAMYLCASSLNSLAGELFFGEGSRLTVL.

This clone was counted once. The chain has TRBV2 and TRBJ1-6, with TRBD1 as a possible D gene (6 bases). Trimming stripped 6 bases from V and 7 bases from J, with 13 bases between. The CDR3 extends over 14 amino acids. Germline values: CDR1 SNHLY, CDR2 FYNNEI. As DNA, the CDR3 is TGTGCCAGCAGGACGGACAGAAGAAATTCACCCCTCCACTTT. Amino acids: CASRTDRRNSPLHF.

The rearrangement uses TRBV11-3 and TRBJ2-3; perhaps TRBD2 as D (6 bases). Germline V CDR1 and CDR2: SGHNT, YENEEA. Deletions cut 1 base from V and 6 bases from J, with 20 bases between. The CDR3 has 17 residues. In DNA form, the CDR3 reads TGTGCCAGCAGCTTAGGGGTAGCGGATGGTCCGGGCGATACGCAGTATTTT. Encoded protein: CASSLGVADGPGDTQYF.

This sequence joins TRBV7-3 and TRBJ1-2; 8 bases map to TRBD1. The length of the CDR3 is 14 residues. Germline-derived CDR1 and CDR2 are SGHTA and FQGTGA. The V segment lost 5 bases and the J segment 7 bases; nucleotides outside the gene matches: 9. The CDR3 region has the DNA TGTGCCAGCAGCCCTCTACCCGGGACAGGTGGCTACACCTTC. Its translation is CASSPLPGTGGYTF. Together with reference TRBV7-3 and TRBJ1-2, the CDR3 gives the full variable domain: GAGVSQTPSNKVTEKGKYVELRCDPISGHTALYWYRQSLGQGPEFLIYFQGTGAADDSGLPNDRFFAVRPEGSVSTLKIQRTERGDSAVYLCASSPLPGTGGYTFGSGTRLTVV.

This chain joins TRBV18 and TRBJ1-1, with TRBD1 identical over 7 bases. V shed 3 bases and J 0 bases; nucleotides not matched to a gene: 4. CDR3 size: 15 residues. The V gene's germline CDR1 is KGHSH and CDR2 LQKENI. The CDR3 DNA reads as TGTGCCAGCTCACCCAGGACAGGCTTGAACACTGAAGCTTTCTTT. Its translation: CASSPRTGLNTEAFF.

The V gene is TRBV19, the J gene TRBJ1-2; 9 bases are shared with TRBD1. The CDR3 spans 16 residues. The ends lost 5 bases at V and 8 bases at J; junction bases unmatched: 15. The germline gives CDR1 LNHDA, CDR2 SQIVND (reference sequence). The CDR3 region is CASSDRDRDSYGGYTF. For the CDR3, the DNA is TGTGCCAGTAGTGACCGGGACAGGGATTCTTATGGCGGCTACACCTTC.

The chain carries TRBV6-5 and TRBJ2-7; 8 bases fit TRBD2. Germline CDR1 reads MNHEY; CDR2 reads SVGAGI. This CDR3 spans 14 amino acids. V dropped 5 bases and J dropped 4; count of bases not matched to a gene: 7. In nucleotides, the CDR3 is TGTGCCAGCAGTCAGGGACTAGTTGGATACGAGCAGTACTTC. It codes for CASSQGLVGYEQYF.